This TCR beta chain derives from a study of CXCR3-negative and CXCR3-positive naive CD8 T cells (dated by TCRdb to about 2019). Study-level background: In total, around 150 million TRB reads were obtained, or roughly 1.5 +/- 0.3 million reads per library. TRBV-TRBJ cluster analysis included naive subsets from about 5 donors and memory cells from 3 donors. The diversity and physicochemical repertoire analyses included about a dozen donors pooled from two independent experiments.

For every CD8+ T cell subset, 300,000 cells were flow-sorted straight into RLT lysis buffer, and each subset was sorted in triplicate. Naive CD8+ T cells were defined stringently as CD45RO-CCR7+CD27+CD95- to exclude memory contaminants. Peripheral blood mononuclear cells were isolated from buffy coats using standard density gradient centrifugation. A FACSAria III was used to flow-sort naive CD8+ T cells into CXCR3-negative and CXCR3-positive populations. An RNeasy Mini Kit was used to extract total RNA from the sorted cells. Its CDR3 holds 14 amino acids, cysteine through phenylalanine. The protein alone is recorded here. The germline V gene encodes CDR1 MNHNS and CDR2 SASEGT. For this clonotype: Its cognate antigen has yet to be identified.

Sequencing took place on a NextSeq 550. The Human TCR Profiling Kit (MiLaboratory) was used to make UMI-labeled 5' RACE TRB cDNA libraries. The full amount of extracted RNA was used for cDNA synthesis, and the full amount of resulting cDNA was used for PCR amplification. Libraries were prepared in parallel with an identical number of PCR cycles. The authors' analysis ran thus. About 54,000 +/- 9,700 unique UMI-labeled TRB cDNA molecules per library were extracted with MIGEC and MiXCR, with at least two reads per UMI required. On average, each library contained approximately 40,000 +/- 10,000 functional in-frame TRB CDR3 nucleotide clonotypes without stop codons. After downsampling to 5000 UMI-labeled TRB molecules per sample, diversity metrics such as normalized Shannon-Wiener and Chao1 were calculated in VDJtools. Clonotype-size-weighted physicochemical properties of the central five CDR3 residues (interaction energy, strength, volume and Kidera factor 4) were computed in VDJtools. One entry per CDR3 protein sequence results from the TCRdb reprocessing of the reads, with DNA left out. TCRdb, not the original authors, processed these V and J calls. For this sample, the table gives about 120,000 distinct CDR3 sequences. The biggest ten clones account for roughly 0.31% of the sample.

Findings and caveats that apply to the study as a whole: Comparably high repertoire diversity was found in both naive subsets, whereas much lower repertoire diversity was found in memory CD8+ T cells. Naive CXCR3-negative and CXCR3-positive cells from the same donor showed similar TRBV-TRBJ usage, whereas memory cells showed distinct patterns. Because surface CD5, which is linked to self-reactivity in mice, was comparable between the naive subsets, TCR interaction strength was also inferred from TRB CDR3 physicochemical properties. Freshly isolated PBMCs were used for most assays because CXCR3 expression went down partially after cryopreservation. Compared with CXCR3-negative naive cells, CXCR3-positive naive cells had TRB CDR3s with higher hydrophobicity (lower Kidera factor 4), lower energy, and higher strength and volume indices.

The sequence derives from a human donor in good health. Some clones in this sample may be carry-over from other donors' samples. The sample consisted of naive CXCR3- CD8+ T cells from blood. What the cell subset or site label conveys for this sample: CD45RO-CCR7+CD27+CD95- naive CD8+ T cells lacking CXCR3 (TNR3-). The chain is encoded by TRBV6-1 joined to TRBJ1-1; as DNA is missing, the TRBD1 call by TCRdb cannot be tested. For the CDR3, the sequence is CASSDGQGNTEAFF.